Following are 8 T cell receptor beta chains from one sample sequenced in a study of blood T cells in healthy people across ages. A second about 7 to 12 cycle PCR used barcoded and J-beta primers. TCRdb reprocessed the 5' RACE reads via MiXCR and lists one record per CDR3 protein. In the table there are roughly 1,700,000 distinct CDR3 sequences, under 30% of which are singletons. Sequencing used blood. These receptors were obtained from a woman between 25 and 40 years old in good health.

As to this clonotype: A much larger clone differs from this one at a single base, so this may be a read error. The rearrangement joins TRBV7-9 to TRBJ2-5; D might be TRBD2 (7 bases). V was cut by 5 bases and J by 9 bases, with 16 bases left in between. From germline, CDR1 is SEHNR and CDR2 FQNEAQ (reference sequence). There are 13 residues in the CDR3. The CDR3 region is CASSQQGREAQYF. CDR3 in DNA: TGTGCCAGCAGCCAACAGGGCCGGGAGGCCCAGTACTTC.

This clonotype has ten or more counts. J is TRBJ2-1 and V is TRBV10-1, with TRBD2 identical over 8 bases. The CDR3 loop spans 15 amino acids. Trimming at V came to 3 bases and at J to 1 base, leaving 2 bases not matched to a gene. The V gene's germline CDR1 is WNHNN and CDR2 SYGVQD (reference sequence). CDR3 sequence reads: CASSDGGGSYNEQFF. The DNA of the CDR3 is TGCGCCAGCAGTGACGGCGGGGGGTCCTACAATGAGCAGTTCTTC.

The chain links TRBV5-5 to TRBJ1-2; D may be TRBD1 (6 bases). V was clipped by 4 bases and J by 6 bases, with 16 bases between them. This CDR3 spans 14 amino acids. The V gene's germline CDR1 is SGHKS and CDR2 YYEKEE (reference sequence). DNA for the CDR3: TGTGCCAGCAGCGGACGGTGGGGGCGGGATGGCTACACCTTC. Translated: CASSGRWGRDGYTF.

The rearrangement uses TRBV7-2 and TRBJ1-2; D call uncertain. The V end lost 5 bases, the J end lost 0 bases, and 7 bases lay between the germline ends. CDR3 length equals 13 residues. Germline V gene sequence: CDR1 SGHTA, CDR2 FQGNSA. As DNA, the CDR3 is TGTGCCAGCAGCCCCAGTCCTAACTATGGCTACACCTTC. Translating it yields CASSPSPNYGYTF. Variable domain in full (rest from reference TRBV7-2 and TRBJ1-2): GAGVSQSPSNKVTEKGKDVELRCDPISGHTALYWYRQSLGQGLEFLIYFQGNSAPDKSGLPSDRFSAERTGGSVSTLTIQRTQQEDSAVYLCASSPSPNYGYTFGSGTRLTVV.

The chain combines TRBV14 with TRBJ2-1; no firm D call. The V end lost 4 bases, the J end lost 2 bases, and 12 bases lay between the germline ends. The CDR3 is made up of 15 amino acids. Germline values: CDR1 SGHDN, CDR2 FVKESK. The CDR3 sequence: CASSPWVGTYNEQFF. CDR3 sequence (DNA): TGTGCCAGCAGCCCGTGGGTAGGCACCTACAATGAGCAGTTCTTC.

The chain carries TRBV15 and TRBJ2-7; D is undetermined. V was clipped by 1 base and J by 2 bases, with 9 bases between them. This CDR3 region has 14 residues. Germline V gene data show CDR1 as LNHNV and CDR2 as YYDKDF (reference sequence). The CDR3 DNA reads TGTGCCACCAGCAGAGGGATTGGGCCCTACGAGCAGTACTTC. Translated, it gives CATSRGIGPYEQYF.

This clonotype came up a few times. The rearrangement uses TRBV6-5 and TRBJ1-4; 7 bases are a match to TRBD1. This CDR3 spans 13 amino acids. Germline V gene data show CDR1 as MNHEY and CDR2 as SVGAGI. V lost 8 bases to trimming and J lost 6 bases; unmatched junction nucleotides: 6. The CDR3 coding sequence is TGTGCCAGCGCCGGGACAGCTTATGAAAAACTGTTTTTT. Translated, it gives CASAGTAYEKLFF.

V is TRBV20-1 and J is TRBJ1-1; possible D gene TRBD1, 5 bases. This CDR3 comprises 10 residues. V dropped 8 bases and J dropped 5 bases, with 9 bases sitting between them. Germline V gives CDR1 DFQATT, CDR2 SNEGSKA (reference sequence). As DNA, the CDR3 is TGCAGTCCCCGGGGGACTGAAGCTTTCTTT. Amino acid sequence: CSPRGTEAFF.